Listed below are T cell receptor beta chains from one sample, sequenced in a study of identical twins. TCRdb used MiXCR to reprocess the 5' RACE reads, holding one entry per CDR3 protein. The table lists 400,000 to 500,000 distinct CDR3 sequences, over 11% of them singletons. This sample also belongs to another study, concerning yellow fever vaccine responses in identical twins.

The sample consisted of CD4+ T cells sorted from blood. All receptors come from a woman aged 18-35 years in good health. The CDR3 runs from the conserved cysteine through the conserved F or W. Clone size is given for some rows only: seen once, a few or many times, or a class if the clone is expanded.

many TRBV12-3/TRBV12-4 CASSRPRESVNTEAFF
many TRBV6-2/TRBV6-3 CASREGYQETQYF
few TRBV5-1 CASSLVMSPNEQYF
few TRBV5-1 CASSLGMRANTGELFF
. TRBV7-9 CASSPPRSTDTQYF
few TRBV3-1 CASSRAGDTYEQYF
. TRBV15 CATSSPAVTDTQYF
. TRBV29-1 CSVDRGQGGYTF
. TRBV28 CASSDGQAAYEQYF
. TRBV24-1 CATSVGGPRGDTQYF
. TRBV4-2 CASSRADSYNEQFF
. TRBV20-1 CSPLNPGTGDLYGYTF
. TRBV6-1 CASNNIQGVSTDTQYF
. TRBV6-5 CASSYEGRGTEAFF
few TRBV28 CASNYRGRETQYF